The clone carrying this T cell receptor (beta chain) was recorded at least ten times. Its specificity is not known. MiXCR, applied by TCRdb to the RACE reads, yields one record per CDR3 protein. Of 85,000 or so distinct CDR3 sequences listed, 11% are singletons. Time point: patch test 2, 6 weeks after DPC sensitization. Treatment of the sample: therapeutic diphenylcyclopropenone sensitization with weekly scalp DPC. The data belong to a study of human T cells and chemical hapten exposure. The study, taken as a whole, reports: Expanded TCRs clustered into significantly more large CDR3 similarity groups than controls, the analysis revealed.

Sequenced material: whole blood, taken in connection with sensitization to the hapten diphenylcyclopropenone (DPC). The origin of this receptor is a man younger than 30 with alopecia areata. Some clones in this sample may be carry-over from other donors' samples.

Here the CDR3 DNA reads TGCGCCAGCAGTCACGGACAGGGGGTAGAGCAGTTCTTC. Protein product: CASSHGQGVEQFF. The chain carries TRBV5-1 and TRBJ2-1, with 10 positions matching TRBD1. V shed 5 bases and J 10 bases; nucleotides not matched to a gene: 6. The germline V gene has CDR1 SGHRS and CDR2 YFSETQ. The CDR3 covers 13 residues. The whole variable domain, filled in from reference TRBV5-1 and TRBJ2-1, reads KAGVTQTPRYLIKTRGQQVTLSCSPISGHRSVSWYQQTPGQGLQFLFEYFSETQRNKGNFPGRFSGRQFSNSRSEMNVSTLELGDSALYLCASSHGQGVEQFFGPGTRLTVL.